This is a list of T cell receptor beta chains from one sample in a study of cytomegalovirus exposure and HLA in healthy donors. Some clones are missing from TCRdb's copy, which holds only in-frame ones; the method was immunoSEQ multiplex PCR. The sample includes fewer than 85,000 clones. The sequencing sample was made of PBMCs. These receptors originate from a man aged 50 to 59 in good health and CMV-seropositive. The CDR3 runs from the conserved cysteine through the conserved F or W. The D gene is left open where the match is weak.

cdr3_aa cdr3_nt j_call d_call v_call cdr3_length
CAISDGDRGYTF TGTGCCATCAGTGATGGGGACAGGGGTTACACCTTC TRBJ1-2 TRBD1 TRBV10-3 12
CAWSERGDGYTF TGTGCCTGGAGTGAACGGGGGGATGGCTACACCTTC TRBJ1-2 NA TRBV30 12
CASSLVGSGTEAFF TGCGCCAGCAGCTTGGTAGGGAGCGGCACTGAAGCTTTCTTT TRBJ1-1 NA TRBV5-1 14
CASSEYGGGNTEAFF TGTGCCAGCAGTGAATATGGGGGAGGGAACACTGAAGCTTTCTTT TRBJ1-1 NA TRBV6-1 15
CASSGLGMETQYF TGTGCCAGCAGCGGACTAGGTATGGAGACCCAGTACTTC TRBJ2-5 NA TRBV9 13
CASSLSRAGDTQYF TGTGCCAGCAGCTTATCGAGGGCGGGAGATACGCAGTATTTT TRBJ2-3 NA TRBV5-4 14
CASSLAGDYNSPLHF TGCGCCAGCAGCTTGGCCGGAGACTACAATTCACCCCTCCACTTT TRBJ1-6 NA TRBV5-1 15
CASSSPGTAYNEKLFF TGTGCCAGCAGTTCCCCCGGGACAGCCTATAATGAAAAACTGTTTTTT TRBJ1-4 TRBD1 TRBV28 16
CASTPDRISGEQYF TGCGCCAGCACCCCTGATAGGATCTCGGGCGAGCAGTACTTC TRBJ2-7 NA TRBV4-1 14
CASSAPDSRPDTQYF TGTGCCAGCAGCGCTCCGGACTCGCGGCCAGATACGCAGTATTTT TRBJ2-3 NA TRBV7-2 15
CASSPGVRDTEAFF TGTGCCAGCAGTCCGGGGGTCCGAGACACTGAAGCTTTCTTT TRBJ1-1 NA TRBV6-1 14
CASPYPRQGESTEAFF TGTGCCAGCCCTTACCCTCGACAGGGCGAGAGCACTGAAGCTTTCTTT TRBJ1-1 TRBD1 TRBV6-8 16
CASSLGLAYNEQFF TGTGCCAGCAGCCTGGGACTAGCATACAATGAGCAGTTCTTC TRBJ2-1 TRBD2 TRBV14 14
CASSWVAGGHDTGELFF TGCGCCAGCAGCTGGGTAGCGGGGGGGCACGACACCGGGGAGCTGTTTTTT TRBJ2-2 TRBD2 TRBV5-1 17
CASSRGGAGNGYTF TGTGCCAGCAGTCGAGGGGGCGCGGGGAATGGCTACACCTTC TRBJ1-2 TRBD1 TRBV28 14
CASSFLAVTGELFF TGTGCCAGCAGCTTTTTAGCGGTCACCGGGGAGCTGTTTTTT TRBJ2-2 NA TRBV5-6 14
CASRPGDRERWNTEAFF TGCGCCAGCAGGCCTGGGGACAGGGAGCGGTGGAACACTGAAGCTTTCTTT TRBJ1-1 TRBD1 TRBV5-1 17
CASSLGLALGNEQFF TGTGCCAGCAGCTTAGGGCTAGCCTTAGGTAATGAGCAGTTCTTC TRBJ2-1 NA TRBV11-1 15
CSVELQGENEKLFF TGCAGCGTTGAATTACAGGGTGAGAATGAAAAACTGTTTTTT TRBJ1-4 NA TRBV29-1 14
CASSLYAGGNGYTF TGTGCCAGCAGTTTATATGCAGGGGGCAATGGCTACACCTTC TRBJ1-2 TRBD1 TRBV28 14
CASSQDLGARTGFSGANVLTF TGCGCCAGCAGCCAAGACTTGGGGGCGCGGACAGGGTTCTCTGGGGCCAACGTCCTGACTTTC TRBJ2-6 TRBD1 TRBV4-1 21
CASSYAGQGGTEAFF TGTGCCAGCAGTTACGCAGGACAGGGTGGCACTGAAGCTTTCTTT TRBJ1-1 TRBD1 TRBV6-6 15
CASSLGWGNYGYTF TGCGCCAGCAGTTTAGGGTGGGGCAACTATGGCTACACCTTC TRBJ1-2 NA TRBV5-1 14
CASSGEPNYGYTF TGTGCCAGTTCCGGGGAGCCGAACTATGGCTACACCTTC TRBJ1-2 NA TRBV9 13
CASSASGSYEQYF TGTGCCAGCAGTGCCAGCGGCTCCTACGAGCAGTACTTC TRBJ2-7 NA TRBV6-5 13
CASSPTAGGNTIYF TGTGCCAGCAGTCCTACGGCAGGGGGAAACACCATATATTTT TRBJ1-3 NA TRBV2 14
CASSTNGQVDSSPLHF TGTGCCAGTAGTACAAACGGACAGGTTGATTCATCACCCCTCCACTTT TRBJ1-6 TRBD1 TRBV19 16
CASSFGTVNTEAFF TGCGCCAGCAGCTTTGGGACAGTGAACACTGAAGCTTTCTTT TRBJ1-1 TRBD1 TRBV5-1 14
CASSPRGPLTDTQYF TGTGCCAGCAGCCCTAGGGGCCCTCTCACAGATACGCAGTATTTT TRBJ2-3 NA TRBV9 15
CASSRGFDEQFF TGTGCCAGTAGTCGGGGGTTCGATGAGCAGTTCTTC TRBJ2-1 NA TRBV19 12
CASSRSGTGSGYTF TGTGCCAGCTCAAGATCCGGGACAGGGAGTGGCTACACCTTC TRBJ1-2 TRBD1 TRBV18 14
CASSPDSSSYNEQFF TGTGCCAGCAGTCCCGACTCGAGCTCCTACAATGAGCAGTTCTTC TRBJ2-1 NA TRBV6-4 15
CASSDGRDYNEQFF TGTGCCAGCAGTGATGGCAGGGATTACAATGAGCAGTTCTTC TRBJ2-1 NA TRBV6-5 14
CASSLPGQGARNSPLHF TGTGCCAGCAGCTTACCGGGACAGGGGGCGAGAAATTCACCCCTCCACTTT TRBJ1-6 TRBD1 TRBV5-6 17
CASTDSSQPQHF TGCGCCAGCACCGACTCCAGCCAGCCCCAGCATTTT TRBJ1-5 NA TRBV10-2 12
CASSLRLIADTQYF TGTGCCAGCAGCTTGAGATTAATAGCAGATACGCAGTATTTT TRBJ2-3 NA TRBV5-5 14
CASSDRASGANVLTF TGTGCCAGCAGCGACAGGGCCTCTGGGGCCAACGTCCTGACTTTC TRBJ2-6 NA TRBV9 15
CASSQGSRGPEAFF TGTGCCAGCAGCCAAGGTAGCAGGGGGCCTGAAGCTTTCTTT TRBJ1-1 TRBD1 TRBV14 14
CASSSSGGGETQYF TGTGCCAGCAGCTCGAGCGGGGGCGGCGAGACCCAGTACTTC TRBJ2-5 TRBD2 TRBV5-5 14
CASSEPISSGSKNIQYF TGTGCCAGCAGTGAACCCATTAGTAGCGGGAGTAAAAACATTCAGTACTTC TRBJ2-4 TRBD2 TRBV6-1 17
CAWSRGGQGQETQYF TGTGCCTGGAGTCGGGGGGGACAGGGCCAAGAGACCCAGTACTTC TRBJ2-5 NA TRBV30 15
CASSESEGTQETQYF TGCGCCAGCAGTGAGTCCGAGGGTACACAAGAGACCCAGTACTTC TRBJ2-5 NA TRBV10-2 15
CASSLAGAGDNQPQHF TGTGCCAGCAGCTTAGCGGGGGCAGGTGACAATCAGCCCCAGCATTTT TRBJ1-5 NA TRBV7-9 16